This T cell receptor beta chain was identified in a study of tumor-infiltrating lymphocytes in primary liver carcinoma. Total RNA amounting to 450 to 500 ng was the source from which TCR beta cDNA was made with a constant-region primer. Nested multiplex PCR, run for three rounds with slightly modified ARM-PCR, yielded TCR beta libraries. Researchers ran the first two PCR rounds for roughly 11 cycles each with TRBV1-TRBV30 forward primers and a C-beta reverse primer. TCRdb re-called the multiplex PCR reads through MiXCR, storing one row per CDR3 protein. The sample lists about 320,000 distinct CDR3 sequences, roughly two thirds occurring once. Germline loops: CDR1 SGHRS, CDR2 YFSETQ. V dropped 4 bases and J dropped 1 base, with 8 bases sitting between them. The CDR3 sequence is 13 residues long. Out of unsorted whole blood came the blood RNA, and germline DNA was extracted as well.

This sequence originates from a man aged 35-49 years with primary liver carcinoma and hepatitis B virus infection. Sequencing was done on a sample of peripheral blood. The chain uses TRBV5-1 and TRBJ1-1; perhaps TRBD1 as D (5 bases). The CDR3 DNA reads TGCGCCAGCAGCCATGGACAGAACACTGAAGCTTTCTTT. Encoded protein: CASSHGQNTEAFF.